This T cell receptor beta chain originates from a study of blood T cell repertoires in COVID-19. Clones were read by immunoSEQ multiplex PCR, and TCRdb kept only the in-frame ones, dropping some. The sample consists of some 18,000 clones, approximately 91% of them appearing once. Germline V gives CDR1 ENHRY, CDR2 SYGVKD. This CDR3 region has 14 residues. V lost 3 bases and J 0 bases, leaving 9 bases between the germline ends. V usage is TRBV10-3 and J usage is TRBJ2-7; tentatively, D is TRBD1 (5 bases). Material: peripheral blood. The sequence came from a human donor in a cohort sampled during active COVID-19. CDR3 sequence reads: CAISELQGSYEQYF. The CDR3 DNA reads TGTGCCATCAGTGAACTGCAGGGCTCCTACGAGCAGTACTTC.